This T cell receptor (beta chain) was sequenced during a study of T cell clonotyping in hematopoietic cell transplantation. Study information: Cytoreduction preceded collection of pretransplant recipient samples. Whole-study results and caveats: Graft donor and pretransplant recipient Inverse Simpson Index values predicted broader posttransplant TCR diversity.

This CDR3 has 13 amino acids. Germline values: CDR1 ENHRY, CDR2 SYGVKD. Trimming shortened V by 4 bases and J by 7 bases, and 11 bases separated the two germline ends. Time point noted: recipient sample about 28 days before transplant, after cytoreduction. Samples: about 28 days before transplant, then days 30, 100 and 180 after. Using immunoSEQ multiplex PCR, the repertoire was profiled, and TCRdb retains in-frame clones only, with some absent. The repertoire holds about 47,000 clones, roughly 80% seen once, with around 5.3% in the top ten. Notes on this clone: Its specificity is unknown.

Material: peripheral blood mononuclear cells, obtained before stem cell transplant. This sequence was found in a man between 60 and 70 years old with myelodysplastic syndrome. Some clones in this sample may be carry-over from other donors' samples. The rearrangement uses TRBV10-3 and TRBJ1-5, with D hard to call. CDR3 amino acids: CAISGEGRQPQHF. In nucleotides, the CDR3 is TGTGCCATCAGTGGGGAGGGTCGCCAGCCCCAGCATTTT.